One sample yielded the 5 T cell receptor beta chains listed below, sequenced in a study of CXCR3-negative and CXCR3-positive naive CD8 T cells (dated by TCRdb to the late 2010s). What the study reported, not specific to this receptor: Compared with CXCR3-negative naive cells, CXCR3-positive naive cells had TRB CDR3s with higher hydrophobicity (lower Kidera factor 4), lower energy, and higher strength and volume indices.

TCRdb shows the sequencer as NextSeq 550. The Human TCR Profiling Kit (MiLaboratory) was used to make UMI-labeled 5' RACE TRB cDNA libraries. TCRdb reprocessed the raw reads; every CDR3 protein sequence is a single record, and DNA is not supplied. The sample's own table lists roughly 65,000 distinct CDR3 sequences. The leading ten clones occupy roughly 0.74% of the sample. These receptors have no identified antigens. The source material was naive CXCR3+ CD8+ T cells from blood. In the paper's terms, the cell subset or site label means: CD45RO-CCR7+CD27+CD95- naive CD8+ T cells expressing CXCR3 (TNR3+). The receptors shown here come from a human donor in good health. Some clones in this sample may be carry-over from other donors' samples.

J is TRBJ2-1 and V is TRBV7-3; TCRdb proposes TRBD1, but this gene call is untestable without DNA. This CDR3 has 15 amino acids. Germline V CDR1 and CDR2: SGHTA, FQGTGA. The CDR3 is CASSRGTGERIEQFF.

The CDR3 sequence is CASSGMGASYNEQFF. The rearrangement uses TRBV12-3 or TRBV12-4 and TRBJ2-1; TCRdb reports TRBD1, a call that lacks DNA to check it against. The CDR3 has 15 residues.

The CDR3 reads CAIEPGLAGGAQSPQYF. The chain links TRBV10-3 to TRBJ2-3; the TCRdb call, TRBD2, lacks DNA for checking. Germline V gene lookup returns CDR1 ENHRY and CDR2 SYGVKD. The CDR3 is made up of 17 amino acids.

V is TRBV29-1 and J is TRBJ2-7. The germline V gene encodes CDR1 SQVTM and CDR2 ANQGSEA. The CDR3 has 14 amino acids. CDR3 amino acids: CSVEVSGQTYEQYF.

V gene TRBV27 combines with J gene TRBJ2-3. This CDR3 comprises 12 residues. Germline V gives CDR1 MNHEY, CDR2 SMNVEV (reference sequence). CDR3 region: CASSLSRTRLYF.